Following are 3 T cell receptor beta chains from one sample sequenced in a study of T cell repertoires in cytomegalovirus infection (dated by TCRdb to about 2019). These receptors are not linked to any known antigen. The sample's treatment or condition label, decoded: in vitro stimulation with specific CMV peptide epitopes to enrich CMV-specific T cells. The sequencing machine was an Illumina HiSeq 1500. TCRdb took the public reads, trimmed them with fastp at Q25, ran MiXCR for clone calling and kept in-frame beta chains. Identical CDR3 proteins give one entry, which carries the most common genes and DNA. Within this sample are more than 65,000 distinct CDR3 sequences, with approximately 45% of them counted one time only. The top ten clonotypes cover more than 85% of the sample. The specimen was CD8+ T cells from cultured PBMCs, collected from culture after CMV antigen stimulation. These receptors came from a human donor in good health (CMV status not recorded). Some clones in this sample may be carry-over from other donors' samples.

V usage is TRBV19 and J usage is TRBJ1-1; 11 bases agree with TRBD1. The CDR3 runs 15 residues. With V trimmed by 7 bases and J by 2 bases, 6 bases remained unmatched. Looked up from germline, CDR1 is LNHDA and CDR2 is SQIVND (reference sequence). This chain's CDR3 is CASIPGQGVNTEAFF. CDR3 nucleotides: TGTGCCAGTATCCCGGGACAGGGGGTAAACACTGAAGCTTTCTTT.

The sample holds many counts of this clonotype. The chain couples TRBV29-1 to TRBJ2-1; the D gene is possibly TRBD2 (6 bases). V was cut by 1 base and J by 3 bases, with 16 bases left in between. This CDR3 has 16 amino acids. Germline CDR1 is SQVTM and CDR2 is ANQGSEA. The CDR3 spells CSVEGDSERLYNEQFF. The CDR3, as DNA: TGCAGCGTTGAAGGGGACTCGGAGAGGCTCTACAATGAGCAGTTCTTC.

The chain employs TRBV4-2 and TRBJ2-7; D gene ambiguous. V dropped 0 bases and J dropped 0 bases, with 6 bases sitting between them. This CDR3 spans 14 amino acids. The germline V gene has CDR1 LGHNA and CDR2 YNFKEQ. CDR3 sequence: CASSQDLGSYEQYF. CDR3 sequence (DNA): TGTGCCAGCAGCCAAGATCTGGGCTCCTACGAGCAGTACTTC.